The clone carrying this T cell receptor beta chain was counted ten times or more. Its antigen is not identified. The data originate from a study of OX40 agonist ivuxolimab in advanced cancers. On the study more broadly: Participants could have had prior anti-PD-1, anti-PD-L1 or anti-CTLA-4 therapy, and 40% had some. Study-level results: Expanded peripheral T-cell antigen specificity went undetermined. CD8+ T cells showed, on average, more clonal expansion than CD4+ cells.

The protocol was immunoSEQ multiplex PCR, while the TCRdb copy is restricted to in-frame clones and leaves out a portion. The sample has 53,000 or so clones, around 82% seen once. Trimming at V came to 7 bases and at J to 8 bases, leaving 14 bases not matched to a gene. Germline values: CDR1 SGHAT, CDR2 FQNNGV. This CDR3 is built from 16 residues. Patients with autoimmune history or systemic immunosuppression were excluded. The chain employs TRBV11-2 and TRBJ1-4; TRBD1 agrees at 9 bases. Sample: CD4+ or CD8+ T cells sorted from blood, taken in a trial of the OX40 agonist ivuxolimab. This clonotype was sampled from an adult with an advanced solid tumor such as melanoma, head and neck, liver or kidney cancer. This CDR3 is CASTLHGTGGLEKLFF. Written as DNA, the CDR3 is TGTGCCAGCACCCTCCACGGCACAGGGGGCTTGGAAAAACTGTTTTTT.